This T cell receptor (beta chain) was captured by sequencing in a study of tumor-infiltrating lymphocytes in primary liver carcinoma. Study summary: Spanning 4.2 to 10 cm, the tumors were T1-T3 N0M0. Overall study results and limits: Among the pair types, tumor region pairs showed more overlap than tumor-adjacent and tumor-blood pairs.

This clonotype was recorded many times. The antigen is undetermined. TCR beta cDNA was prepared out of around 460 ng total RNA by means of a constant-region primer. Amplification in three nested multiplex PCR rounds with slightly modified ARM-PCR gave rise to TCR beta libraries. Rounds one and two of PCR, each of 10 cycles, were primed with TRBV1-TRBV30 forward primers and a C-beta reverse primer. TCRdb called the multiplex PCR reads again in MiXCR, with one record for every CDR3 protein. Of approximately 340,000 distinct CDR3 sequences in the sample, almost 65% were seen once. The source of the blood RNA was unsorted whole blood, and germline DNA was extracted as well. V lost 3 bases and J lost 6; bases outside the gene matches: 4. Germline CDR1 LGHNA, CDR2 YNFKEQ. The CDR3 loop spans 14 amino acids.

J is TRBJ2-1 and V is TRBV4-2; 8 bases align to TRBD2. This TCR was recovered from a middle-aged man with primary liver carcinoma and hepatitis B virus infection. Sequenced: peripheral blood. CDR3 region: CASSQGTSPNEQFF. In DNA form, the CDR3 reads TGTGCCAGCAGCCAGGGGACTAGTCCCAATGAGCAGTTCTTC.